The source of this TCR beta chain is a study of post-analysis software for immune sequencing data. Study outcomes and limitations: F-measure co-clustering was strong for batch-matched samples. When patients were compared with controls, about 5 TRBV segments were more frequent, TRBV5-6, TRBV5-1 and TRBV20-1 among them.

Germline assignment: CDR1 SGHTA and CDR2 FQGNSA. V was trimmed by 4 bases and J by 4 bases, leaving 8 bases between them. The CDR3 is 12 amino acids. A remark on this clonotype: What it binds is not known.

TCR beta cDNA libraries included unique molecular identifiers. About 460,000 cDNA molecules were obtained from 1 to 10 million T cells. TCRdb re-called the PCR reads through MiXCR, storing one row per CDR3 protein. The data show a few hundred thousand distinct CDR3 sequences, less than 40% seen once. The clonotype comes from a girl between 5 and 17 years old with multiple sclerosis. Material for sequencing was blood. V gene TRBV7-2 combines with J gene TRBJ2-7; D not certain. The CDR3 region has the DNA TGTGCCAGCAGCTCCCCAGGTTACGAGCAGTACTTC. Amino acids: CASSSPGYEQYF. The full variable domain, with the rest looked up from reference TRBV7-2 and TRBJ2-7, is GAGVSQSPSNKVTEKGKDVELRCDPISGHTALYWYRQSLGQGLEFLIYFQGNSAPDKSGLPSDRFSAERTGGSVSTLTIQRTQQEDSAVYLCASSSPGYEQYFGPGTRLTVT.